A selection of T cell receptor beta chains follows, all from one sample in a study of blood T cells in healthy people across ages. One entry per CDR3 protein, called by TCRdb with MiXCR from the 5' RACE reads. Among fewer than 600,000 distinct CDR3 sequences listed, approximately 26% were seen once. These data were likewise used in another study, on T cells of mothers and their children.

Sequencing was performed on blood. The receptors were sampled from a boy aged 2 to 9 in good health. Each CDR3 is given with its conserved first and last residue. D genes are given only for firm matches. Size is omitted from some rows. Given values are once, few, many or a class for expanded clones.

clone size: few
V gene: TRBV7-8
J gene: TRBJ2-1
D gene: NA
CDR3 protein: CASSPGQQYNEQFF
CDR3 DNA: TGTGCCAGCAGCCCGGGACAACAGTACAATGAGCAGTTCTTC

clone size: few
V gene: TRBV10-2
J gene: TRBJ1-5
D gene: NA
CDR3 protein: CASSESFSNQPQHF
CDR3 DNA: TGCGCCAGCAGTGAGAGCTTCAGCAATCAGCCCCAGCATTTT

clone size: few
V gene: TRBV6-5
J gene: TRBJ2-5
D gene: TRBD2
CDR3 protein: CASSRTSGGVEQYF
CDR3 DNA: TGTGCCAGCAGCCGGACTAGCGGGGGGGTAGAGCAGTACTTC

clone size: NA
V gene: TRBV7-8
J gene: TRBJ1-6
D gene: NA
CDR3 protein: CASSLVAGSSYNSPLHF
CDR3 DNA: TGTGCCAGCAGCTTAGTCGCAGGGAGCTCCTATAATTCACCCCTCCACTTT

clone size: NA
V gene: TRBV5-1
J gene: TRBJ1-2
D gene: NA
CDR3 protein: CASSLDRSGMHIYGYTF
CDR3 DNA: TGCGCCAGCAGCTTGGACCGGTCGGGAATGCATATCTATGGCTACACCTTC

clone size: NA
V gene: TRBV12-3/TRBV12-4
J gene: TRBJ1-4
D gene: TRBD1
CDR3 protein: CASSLGQGISGEKLFF
CDR3 DNA: TGTGCCAGCAGTTTAGGACAGGGTATCAGTGGGGAAAAACTGTTTTTT

clone size: many
V gene: TRBV5-1
J gene: TRBJ2-5
D gene: NA
CDR3 protein: CASSLGGYQETQYF
CDR3 DNA: TGTGCCAGCAGCCTAGGGGGGTACCAAGAGACCCAGTACTTC

clone size: NA
V gene: TRBV7-2
J gene: TRBJ2-2
D gene: NA
CDR3 protein: CASTTLLTGELFF
CDR3 DNA: TGTGCCAGCACTACTCTACTCACCGGGGAGCTGTTTTTT

clone size: NA
V gene: TRBV7-9
J gene: TRBJ1-3
D gene: NA
CDR3 protein: CASSLSSRGTIYF
CDR3 DNA: TGTGCCAGCAGCTTATCTTCAAGAGGCACCATATATTTT

clone size: few
V gene: TRBV2
J gene: TRBJ1-1
D gene: NA
CDR3 protein: CASGSVGDTEAFF
CDR3 DNA: TGTGCCAGCGGATCCGTAGGGGACACTGAAGCTTTCTTT

clone size: NA
V gene: TRBV6-2/TRBV6-3
J gene: TRBJ2-6
D gene: NA
CDR3 protein: CASSSFRAGANVLTF
CDR3 DNA: TGTGCCAGCAGTAGTTTCAGGGCTGGGGCCAACGTCCTGACTTTC

clone size: few
V gene: TRBV7-9
J gene: TRBJ2-4
D gene: NA
CDR3 protein: CASSFTKTGAKNIQYF
CDR3 DNA: TGTGCCAGCAGCTTCACCAAAACAGGAGCCAAAAACATTCAGTACTTC

clone size: few
V gene: TRBV13
J gene: TRBJ1-2
D gene: TRBD1
CDR3 protein: CASSLGAYRGRSENGYTF
CDR3 DNA: TGTGCCAGCAGCTTAGGGGCCTACAGGGGGCGAAGCGAGAATGGCTACACCTTC

clone size: few
V gene: TRBV20-1
J gene: TRBJ1-1
D gene: TRBD1
CDR3 protein: CSARAGTGGFPEAFF
CDR3 DNA: TGCAGTGCTAGGGCCGGGACAGGAGGATTCCCTGAAGCTTTCTTT

clone size: NA
V gene: TRBV29-1
J gene: TRBJ2-3
D gene: NA
CDR3 protein: CSVRTSDTQYF
CDR3 DNA: TGCAGCGTTAGGACTTCAGATACGCAGTATTTT

clone size: many
V gene: TRBV5-1
J gene: TRBJ2-5
D gene: NA
CDR3 protein: CASSSGQLQETQYF
CDR3 DNA: TGTGCCAGCAGTTCGGGACAACTCCAAGAGACCCAGTACTTC

clone size: many
V gene: TRBV15
J gene: TRBJ2-2
D gene: TRBD2
CDR3 protein: CATSKTSGRGPGELFF
CDR3 DNA: TGTGCCACCAGCAAAACTAGCGGGAGAGGGCCCGGGGAGCTGTTTTTT

clone size: NA
V gene: TRBV28
J gene: TRBJ2-4
D gene: NA
CDR3 protein: CASSAFVLAKNIQYF
CDR3 DNA: TGTGCCAGCAGTGCTTTTGTTCTAGCCAAAAACATTCAGTACTTC

clone size: NA
V gene: TRBV29-1
J gene: TRBJ1-2
D gene: TRBD1
CDR3 protein: CSVVSGQGDNYGYTF
CDR3 DNA: TGCAGCGTTGTTTCCGGGCAGGGGGATAACTATGGCTACACCTTC

clone size: few
V gene: TRBV24-1
J gene: TRBJ2-1
D gene: TRBD2
CDR3 protein: CATSVGGANNEQFF
CDR3 DNA: TGTGCCACCAGTGTCGGGGGGGCTAACAATGAGCAGTTCTTC

clone size: NA
V gene: TRBV6-5
J gene: TRBJ1-1
D gene: TRBD1
CDR3 protein: CASSYGQANTEAFF
CDR3 DNA: TGTGCCAGCAGTTACGGACAGGCGAACACTGAAGCTTTCTTT

clone size: NA
V gene: TRBV29-1
J gene: TRBJ1-3
D gene: NA
CDR3 protein: CSVVRGGLSGNTIYF
CDR3 DNA: TGCAGCGTTGTTCGGGGGGGGCTCTCTGGAAACACCATATATTTT

clone size: NA
V gene: TRBV5-1
J gene: TRBJ2-7
D gene: NA
CDR3 protein: CASRRDIGHEQYF
CDR3 DNA: TGCGCCAGCCGGCGGGACATTGGACACGAGCAGTACTTC